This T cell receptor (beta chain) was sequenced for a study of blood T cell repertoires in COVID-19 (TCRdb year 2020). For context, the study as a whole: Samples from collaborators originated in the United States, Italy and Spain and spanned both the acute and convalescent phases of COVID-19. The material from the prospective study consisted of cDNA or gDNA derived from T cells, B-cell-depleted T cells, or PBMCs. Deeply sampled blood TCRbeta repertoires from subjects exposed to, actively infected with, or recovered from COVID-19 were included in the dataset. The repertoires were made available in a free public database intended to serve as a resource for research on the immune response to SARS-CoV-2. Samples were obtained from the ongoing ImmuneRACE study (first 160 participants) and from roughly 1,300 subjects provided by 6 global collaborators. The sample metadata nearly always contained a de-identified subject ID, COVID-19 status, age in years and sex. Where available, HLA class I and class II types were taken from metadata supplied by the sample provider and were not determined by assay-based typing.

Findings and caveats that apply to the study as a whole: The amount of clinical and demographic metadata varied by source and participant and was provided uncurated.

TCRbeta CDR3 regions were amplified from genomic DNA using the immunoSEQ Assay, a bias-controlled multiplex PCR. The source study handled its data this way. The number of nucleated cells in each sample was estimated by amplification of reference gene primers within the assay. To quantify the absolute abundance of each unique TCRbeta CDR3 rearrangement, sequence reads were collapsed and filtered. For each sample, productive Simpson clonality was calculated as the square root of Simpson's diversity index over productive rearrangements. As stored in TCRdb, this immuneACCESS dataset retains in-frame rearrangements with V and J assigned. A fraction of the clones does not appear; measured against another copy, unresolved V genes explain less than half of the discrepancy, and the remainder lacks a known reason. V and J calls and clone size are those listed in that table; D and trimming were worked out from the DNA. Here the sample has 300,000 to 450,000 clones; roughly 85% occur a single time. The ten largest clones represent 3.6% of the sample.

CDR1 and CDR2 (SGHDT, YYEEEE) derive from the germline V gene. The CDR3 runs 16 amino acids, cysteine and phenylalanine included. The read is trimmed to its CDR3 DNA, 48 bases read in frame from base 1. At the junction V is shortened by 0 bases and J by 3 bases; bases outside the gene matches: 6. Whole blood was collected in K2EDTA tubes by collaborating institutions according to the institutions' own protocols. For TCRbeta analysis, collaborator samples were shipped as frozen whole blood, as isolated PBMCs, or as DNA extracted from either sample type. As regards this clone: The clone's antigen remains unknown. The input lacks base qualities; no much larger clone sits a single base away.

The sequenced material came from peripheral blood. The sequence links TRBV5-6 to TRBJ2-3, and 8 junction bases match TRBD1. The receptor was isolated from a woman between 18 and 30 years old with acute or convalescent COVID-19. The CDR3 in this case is CASSLGQGSRTDTQYF. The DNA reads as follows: TGTGCCAGCAGCTTGGGACAGGGGAGTAGGACAGATACGCAGTATTTT.